The 13 T cell receptor beta chains below were found in one sample sequenced in a study of breast tumors, draining lymph nodes, adjacent tissues. TCRdb used MiXCR to reprocess the multiplex PCR reads, holding one entry per CDR3 protein. The sample lists some 21,000 distinct CDR3 sequences; roughly 40% were seen once. Sequencing input: breast tumor tissue. These receptors all stem from a female donor with breast cancer. Some clones in this sample may be carry-over from other donors' samples.

This clonotype has at least ten counts. The chain has TRBV18 and TRBJ2-7, with D perhaps given as TRBD1 or TRBD2 (5 bases each). Between the trimmed V and J ends, which lost 4 bases and 2 bases, there was a span of 12 bases. The CDR3 has 14 residues. In germline, CDR1 is KGHSH, CDR2 LQKENI. CDR3 DNA: TGTGCCAGCTCACTGGGACGAGACACCTACGAGCAGTACTTC. Its protein is CASSLGRDTYEQYF.

CDR3 in amino acids: CSARGTGAGNGYTF. CDR3 coding DNA: TGCAGTGCTAGAGGGACAGGGGCCGGGAATGGCTACACCTTC. The chain joins TRBV20-1 to TRBJ1-2; the match to TRBD1 covers 9 bases. This CDR3 comprises 14 residues. Unmatched junction bases numbered 6, after V lost 1 base and J lost 6 bases. Germline V gives CDR1 DFQATT, CDR2 SNEGSKA (reference sequence).

This clonotype was recorded at least ten times. The V gene is TRBV7-6, the J gene TRBJ2-7, with a tentative D call TRBD2 (7 bases). This CDR3 spans 14 amino acids. The ends were cut back, 5 bases at V and 7 bases at J, with 18 bases in the middle. Germline CDR1 reads SGHVS; CDR2 reads FNYEAQ. The CDR3 sequence is CASSQGRGRGEQYF. In DNA, the CDR3 is TGTGCCAGCAGCCAGGGGCGGGGGCGCGGGGAGCAGTACTTC.

The chain combines TRBV5-1 with TRBJ2-3; maybe TRBD2 (5 bases). The V end lost 0 bases, the J end lost 0 bases, and 8 bases lay between the germline ends. Germline-derived CDR1 and CDR2 are SGHRS and YFSETQ. This CDR3 spans 15 amino acids. Here the CDR3 reads CASSLVAGSTDTQYF. CDR3 sequence (DNA): TGCGCCAGCAGCTTGGTGGCGGGTAGCACAGATACGCAGTATTTT.

This clonotype was counted many times. This sequence joins TRBV12-3 or TRBV12-4 and TRBJ2-1; 10 bases line up with TRBD2. J lost 3 bases, V lost 6 bases, and 5 bases had no gene match. This CDR3 has 15 residues. Here the CDR3 reads CASRPGTSDYNEQFF. CDR3 nucleotides: TGTGCCAGCAGGCCCGGGACTAGCGACTACAATGAGCAGTTCTTC.

The V gene is TRBV7-9, the J gene TRBJ2-3; D is undetermined. The CDR3 is made up of 14 amino acids. In germline, CDR1 is SEHNR, CDR2 FQNEAQ (reference sequence). The V end was cut by 0 bases, the J end by 0 bases, with 4 bases between. As DNA, the CDR3 is TGTGCCAGCAGCTTAGCCCCTAGCACAGATACGCAGTATTTT. It is translated as CASSLAPSTDTQYF.

This chain connects TRBV6-4 to TRBJ2-3; D call uncertain. Germline V CDR1 and CDR2: MRHNA, SNTAGT. The CDR3 extends over 15 amino acids. With 5 bases removed from V and 4 bases from J, the gap between germline ends came to 16 bases. The CDR3 region has the DNA TGTGCCAGCAGTCACGCCGTAGACTGGTCAGATACGCAGTATTTT. Its protein is CASSHAVDWSDTQYF.

The chain is built from TRBV5-1 and TRBJ2-6, with D possibly TRBD1 on 6 matching bases. This CDR3 has 15 residues. The germline V gene encodes CDR1 SGHRS and CDR2 YFSETQ. Between the trimmed V and J ends, which lost 0 bases and 4 bases, there was a span of 8 bases. CDR3 in amino acids: CASSLVGTGANVLTF. In DNA, the CDR3 is TGCGCCAGCAGCTTGGTCGGGACAGGGGCCAACGTCCTGACTTTC.

The chain employs TRBV7-2 and TRBJ2-5, with D possibly TRBD2 on 6 matching bases. The ends were cut back, 8 bases at V and 4 bases at J, with 26 bases in the middle. Looked up from germline, CDR1 is SGHTA and CDR2 is FQGNSA. This CDR3 is built from 17 residues. CDR3 sequence (DNA): TGTGCCAGCGGGCGACCACCAGGGACCGGGAGTTTAGAGACCCAGTACTTC. Protein sequence: CASGRPPGTGSLETQYF.

This chain uses TRBV5-1 with TRBJ2-7; D not certain. Trimming stripped 0 bases from V and 9 bases from J, with 19 bases between. The CDR3 covers 15 residues. Germline CDR1 SGHRS, CDR2 YFSETQ. CDR3 sequence reads: CASSLAPTLDSLQYF. The CDR3 bases are TGCGCCAGCAGCTTGGCCCCGACCCTTGATTCATTGCAGTACTTC.

Only a few counts were recorded for this clonotype. J is TRBJ1-3 and V is TRBV30; D not resolved. CDR1 is GTSNPN and CDR2 is SVGIG in the germline V gene (reference sequence). Trimming took 0 bases from V and 0 from J, leaving 9 bases between them. This CDR3 spans 15 amino acids. The DNA for the CDR3 is TGTGCCTGGAGTGTTGGGAGACTCTCTGGAAACACCATATATTTT. The encoded protein is CAWSVGRLSGNTIYF.

The gene calls are TRBV20-1 and TRBJ1-6; 9 nucleotides line up with TRBD1. Unmatched junction bases numbered 14, after V lost 3 bases and J lost 5 bases. There are 18 residues in the CDR3. Germline-derived CDR1 and CDR2 are DFQATT and SNEGSKA (reference sequence). CDR3 nucleotides: TGCAGTGCTAGGAGTACGGGACAGGGTGGCGGGAATAATTCACCCCTCCACTTT. Protein: CSARSTGQGGGNNSPLHF.

This clonotype has at least ten counts. The rearrangement joins TRBV4-3 to TRBJ2-7; D ambiguous. CDR3 size: 13 residues. Germline V gene lookup returns CDR1 LGHNA and CDR2 YSLEER. The V end lost 4 bases, the J end lost 3 bases, and 10 bases lay between the germline ends. The CDR3 bases are TGCGCCAGCAGCCCAGAGGAGAGCTACGAGCAGTACTTC. This sequence encodes CASSPEESYEQYF.